This T cell receptor beta chain was captured by sequencing in a study of identical twins (dated by TCRdb to between 2015 and 2016). For the study in its entirety: To test whether fetal clonotypes persist, this study deep-sequenced TCR alpha and beta repertoires from monozygotic twins, from unrelated adults of various ages, and from cord blood. Replicate twin experiments were performed at different times using different library preparation protocols to rule out contamination. On the study overall, not on this receptor specifically: Fewer insertions were carried by abundant cord blood beta clonotypes, a similar but weaker trend appeared in young adult naive repertoires, and no such trend appeared in memory repertoires. Invariant T cells such as MAIT and iNKT could partly confound zero-insertion analyses, although diverse VJ usage argued against such confounding for most clonotypes. Recombination models systematically underestimated out-of-frame TCR alpha sharing in monozygotic twins but agreed with sharing between unrelated individuals. Out-of-frame TCR alpha sequences shared between twins showed an excess of low generation-probability sequences compared with coincidental sharing between unrelated individuals. Because the same donors could not be followed over many years, the conclusions depended on cross-sectional statistical analysis. Excess twin sharing in beta out-of-frame sequences was weaker because fewer shared sequences lowered the signal-to-noise ratio.

V loses 2 bases of germline sequence and J loses 12 bases, and the interval between the two ends is 20 bases. The cysteine opens and the phenylalanine closes a CDR3 of 15 amino acids. Of all the DNA, just the CDR3 is kept, 45 bases in frame from base 1. The CDR1 and CDR2 encoded by the germline V gene are LGHNT and FRNRAP. Notes on this clonotype: Its target antigen remains unknown. No much larger clone exists at a distance of one base, and base qualities are not known.

Only healthy Caucasian donors were included. The twin cohort comprised three pairs of female monozygotic twins, all aged roughly 18 to 30 years. Peripheral blood mononuclear cells were used as the source from which RNA for TCR libraries was isolated. Libraries were constructed by 5' RACE. Data came from an Illumina HiSeq 2000. A universal primer binding site was added through template switching, and the final cDNA carried a unique molecular identifier so that TCR cDNA molecules could be counted accurately. First-strand cDNA for TCR alpha and beta chains was synthesized from specific primers in the conserved constant-segment region. Each cDNA library was double barcoded, with a SMART-Mk sample barcode plus Illumina barcodes, to control for contamination. TruSeq adapter sequences along with Illumina sample barcodes were introduced in two successive PCR steps. TCR alpha and beta cDNA libraries were sequenced on the Illumina HiSeq platform with custom primers. The paper's data handling went like this. MiGEC processed the raw reads to extract unique molecular identifiers, while MiXCR was used to determine the CDR3 positions. Recombination models were inferred per individual with the repgenHMM and IGoR tools using an EM algorithm. The tcR package in R was used for shared clonotype analysis, with sharing normalized by the product of cloneset sizes. To study raw recombination without the effects of thymic and clonal selection, out-of-frame nonproductive sequences were analyzed. TCRdb trimmed the raw reads at Q25, called clones with MiXCR and kept productive beta chains. Merged by CDR3 protein, the rows form single entries marked with the most common genes and DNA. The authors' filters were not applied to this entry. This sample lists a few hundred thousand distinct CDR3 sequences; roughly 9.5% were detected once. 2.5% to 3.5% of the sample lies in the top ten.

The data also belong to a second study, concerning yellow fever vaccine responses in identical twins. As that second study puts it: According to the authors, the vaccine-induced T cell response in identical twins seemed to be partly convergent and partly specific to each individual. Focusing on identical twins, the study followed the T cell clones that responded to the vaccine, and did so with precision.

This TCR was sampled from a woman between 18 and 30 years old in good health. Sequenced material: PBMCs. The rearranged chain carries TRBV12-5 and TRBJ2-1, with no confident D gene call. The CDR3 corresponds to CASGLLGNPPPRQFF. The DNA is TGTGCTAGTGGTTTGTTGGGTAACCCGCCCCCCCGGCAGTTCTTC.